This T cell receptor (beta chain) derives from a study of tissue T cells after allogeneic stem cell transplantation (dated by TCRdb to the early 2020s). In terms of the full investigation: TCR beta repertoires were profiled across many tissues obtained from research autopsies of patients with and without GVHD, as well as in mouse models of GVHD. The human arm was conducted as a prospective observational study, and neither blinding nor randomization was performed.

There are a few counts of this clone. The antigen it binds to is not known. For this mouse receptor, gene names and germline sequences are murine. The read is 1 residue too short to cover the CDR3 end, so that end is filled in from the germline J gene. Receptor amplification or capture employed the immunoSEQ multiplex PCR assay. TCRbeta CDR3 sequencing was done by Adaptive Biotechnologies at survey depth, reporting CDR3 sequences, V/J genes, productive frequency and template counts. TCR beta CDR3 regions were amplified from genomic DNA instead of RNA. As for the original processing: Jensen-Shannon divergence was used to quantify pairwise repertoire overlap between tissues, with a value of 1 indicating complete divergence and a value of 0 indicating identical repertoires. Tissues were clustered by single-linkage agglomerative hierarchical clustering of pairwise JSD values, and the clustering results were displayed as dendrograms. GLIPH2 was applied to all patient samples using simulation_depth 1000, kmer_min_depth 3, and cdr3_length_cutoff 8, and only groups with more than two unique CDR3s were retained. In a standardized tissue-overlap score, Jaccard GLIPH-group overlap across patients was extrapolated to a standard repertoire size of 1000 clones. To look at how diversity was associated with clinical or experimental variables, linear mixed-effect models were used, with tissue treated as a fixed effect and individual treated as a random effect. In TCRdb, the immuneACCESS table is reduced to in-frame sequences with V and J assigned. These tables do not hold every clone; where another copy was compared, an unresolved V gene accounts for under half, and the others remain unexplained. The V and J calls and the clone size are those of that table, but D and trimming were determined from the DNA. Across this sample there are more than 2,500 clones, with about 40% seen only once. 27% of the sample goes to the ten largest clones.

The CDR3 measures 11 amino acids from cysteine to phenylalanine. Sequencing covers 30 bases of the CDR3, shown here with the frame starting at base 1. V loses 7 bases, J loses 3 bases, and the germline ends lie 6 bases apart. The germline V gene (reference sequence) provides CDR1 KGHPV and CDR2 FQNQEV. The time point label on this specimen signifies: mouse harvest day 14 after allogeneic transplant. Mouse grafts combined 10^7 T-cell-depleted bone marrow cells with 10^6 splenic CD5+ T cells, given via tail vein injection. To model GVHD in mice, a major MHC-mismatch B6 (H2b) into BALB/c (H2d) model was used, and tissues were profiled at day 7 or 14. On day 7 or 14 post-transplant, mouse tissues and retro-orbital blood were harvested with separate sterile tools for each animal, and livers were flushed before harvest. Before genomic DNA isolation with the DNeasy Blood & Tissue Kit, mouse tissues were minced using razor blades in buffered saline.

Results and caveats for the whole study, not just this receptor: A small and clinically heterogeneous patient cohort was studied, and sampling depth was acknowledged as a limitation. Which tissue TCRs were alloreactive or antigen-specific was not determined in the study, and some of the clones might have been host cells that persisted. Blood and spleen T cells captured only a limited portion of the TCR repertoire detected in tissues, in both patients and mice. Only a few T cell clones appeared in more than one patient, yet motif-based clustering showed tissue-specific repertoire signatures that were shared between patients. Within patients, how anatomically similar tissues were was a major factor shaping TCR repertoire composition, regardless of disease or transplant status.

This TCR derives from a female BALB/c mouse given C57BL/6 T cells with graft-versus-host disease after an allogeneic hematopoietic cell transplant. The sequenced sample was gut tissue. The chain links TRBV26 with TRBJ1-1; the D gene is unclear. The part of the CDR3 DNA that was read is TGTGCCAGCACCCGGGACACAGAAGTCTTC. It codes for CASTRDTEVF. The entire CDR3 protein is CASTRDTEVFF. With the portions outside the CDR3 filled from the reference TRBV26 and TRBJ1-1 genes, the complete variable region becomes NSKVIQTPRYLVKGQGQKAKMRCIPEKGHPVVFWYQQNKNNEFKFLINFQNQEVLQQIDMTEKRFSAECPSNSPCSLEIQSSEAGDSALYLCASTRDTEVFFGKGTRLTVV.